This is a list of T cell receptor beta chains from one sample in a study of T cells in Graves' hyperthyroidism and ophthalmopathy. A single record per CDR3 protein comes from TCRdb applying MiXCR to the multiplex PCR reads. In the table there are a few hundred thousand distinct CDR3 sequences, roughly 15% of which are singletons. Sequencing was carried out using blood. The receptors come from a woman aged 55-70 years with Graves' ophthalmopathy. The CDR3 runs from the conserved cysteine through the conserved F or W. D genes are given only for firm matches. Expanded clones get a size class; other rows say once, few or many, or leave the size out.

cdr3_aa cdr3_nt d_call clone_size j_call v_call
CASPRGHWGEKLFF TGTGCCAGCCCTAGGGGACATTGGGGTGAAAAACTGTTTTTT NA NA TRBJ1-4 TRBV6-1
CSARPGTGGVYEQYF TGCAGTGCTAGACCTGGGACAGGGGGCGTCTACGAGCAGTACTTC TRBD1 many TRBJ2-7 TRBV20-1
CASSPAPTGAGEEQFF TGTGCCAGCAGCCCCGCCCCGACTGGCGCGGGGGAGGAGCAGTTCTTC TRBD2 many TRBJ2-1 TRBV12-3/TRBV12-4
CASSKTGTGGYTF TGTGCCAGCAGCAAGACAGGGACCGGGGGCTACACCTTC TRBD1 NA TRBJ1-2 TRBV3-1
CSATDPGRNSYNEQFF TGCAGTGCTACCGACCCGGGACGGAACTCCTACAATGAGCAGTTCTTC NA NA TRBJ2-1 TRBV20-1
CASSEAGPFYGYTF TGTGCCAGCAGTGAAGCGGGACCCTTCTATGGCTACACCTTC NA few TRBJ1-2 TRBV6-1
CSASGAYNQPQHF TGCAGTGCTAGCGGTGCCTACAATCAGCCCCAGCATTTT NA NA TRBJ1-5 TRBV20-1
CASSPTGVLETQYF TGTGCCAGCAGCCCAACAGGGGTTCTGGAGACCCAGTACTTC TRBD1 many TRBJ2-5 TRBV7-3
CASSSASGSSEQFF TGCGCCAGCAGCTCGGCTAGCGGGAGTAGTGAGCAGTTCTTC TRBD2 many TRBJ2-1 TRBV5-1
CASSSPGQGASTGELFF TGTGCCAGCTCATCACCGGGACAGGGGGCGTCCACCGGGGAGCTGTTTTTT TRBD1 few TRBJ2-2 TRBV18
CSSAWAGHQYF TGCAGCTCGGCGTGGGCGGGACACCAGTACTTC NA many TRBJ2-5 TRBV29-1
CASSLGVAAQETQYF TGTGCCAGCAGCCTCGGGGTAGCGGCGCAAGAGACCCAGTACTTC NA few TRBJ2-5 TRBV5-5
CASSPPASGNNEQFF TGTGCCAGCAGTCCCCCCGCTAGCGGGAACAATGAGCAGTTCTTC TRBD2 many TRBJ2-1 TRBV28
CASSTHRTEAFF TGTGCCAGCAGTACCCACAGGACTGAAGCTTTCTTT NA many TRBJ1-1 TRBV7-9
CASSLVAGAVPDTQYF TGTGCCAGCAGCTTAGTGGCGGGAGCGGTCCCAGATACGCAGTATTTT TRBD2 many TRBJ2-3 TRBV7-9
CASSLDRRTEAFF TGTGCCAGCAGCTTAGACAGGAGGACTGAAGCTTTCTTT NA many TRBJ1-1 TRBV7-2
CATSDLRSQYF TGTGCCACCAGTGATTTGAGATCTCAGTACTTC NA few TRBJ2-4 TRBV24-1
CASSDINSPLHF TGTGCCAGTAGCGACATAAATTCACCCCTCCACTTT NA few TRBJ1-6 TRBV19
CASSRSSGLYNEQFF TGTGCCAGCTCTCGCTCTAGCGGACTATACAATGAGCAGTTCTTC TRBD2 few TRBJ2-1 TRBV18
CASTEGGAKNIQYF TGTGCCAGCACCGAAGGGGGAGCCAAAAACATTCAGTACTTC NA many TRBJ2-4 TRBV7-2
CASSLEVQGTEAFF TGCGCCAGCAGCTTGGAAGTTCAGGGAACTGAAGCTTTCTTT NA NA TRBJ1-1 TRBV5-1
CASSSLLAGVYEQYF TGTGCCAGCAGTTCCCTACTAGCGGGTGTCTACGAGCAGTACTTC TRBD2 many TRBJ2-7 TRBV27
CASSEAMTSGSNNEQFF TGTGCCAGCAGTGAAGCGATGACTAGCGGGAGTAATAATGAGCAGTTCTTC TRBD2 many TRBJ2-1 TRBV2
CSVEGVGGDLFYNEQFF TGCAGCGTTGAAGGCGTTGGCGGGGACCTTTTCTACAATGAGCAGTTCTTC NA NA TRBJ2-1 TRBV29-1
CASSFTSREAGNTIYF TGTGCCAGCAGCTTCACATCGAGGGAGGCTGGAAACACCATATATTTT NA few TRBJ1-3 TRBV5-6
CASSGVLGKLNEKLFF TGTGCCAGCAGTGGGGTTCTCGGGAAGCTTAATGAAAAACTGTTTTTT NA few TRBJ1-4 TRBV25-1
CASSRETGRDSPLHF TGCGCCAGCAGCCGTGAGACAGGGAGAGATTCACCCCTCCACTTT TRBD1 many TRBJ1-6 TRBV5-1
CASSIDRSKTQYF TGTGCCAGTAGTATAGATAGGTCGAAGACCCAGTACTTC NA few TRBJ2-5 TRBV19
CASTWGNQPQHF TGTGCCAGCACCTGGGGCAATCAGCCCCAGCATTTT NA few TRBJ1-5 TRBV28
CASRFLGNEQFF TGTGCCAGCAGATTCCTAGGGAATGAGCAGTTCTTC NA NA TRBJ2-1 TRBV11-2
CASSGLTGRGETQYF TGTGCCAGCAGTGGACTGACAGGACGAGGAGAGACCCAGTACTTC NA many TRBJ2-5 TRBV2
CASSLPGGNYGYTF TGTGCCAGCAGTTTACCGGGGGGCAACTATGGCTACACCTTC NA many TRBJ1-2 TRBV28
CASSSRDRAFF TGTGCCAGCAGCTCCCGGGACAGGGCTTTCTTT TRBD1 many TRBJ1-1 TRBV3-1
CASTEQRQGVAGELFF TGTGCCAGCACAGAGCAGCGACAGGGGGTGGCCGGGGAGCTGTTTTTT TRBD1 many TRBJ2-2 TRBV28
CASSFPRDRGSDTQYF TGTGCCAGCAGTTTCCCCCGCGACAGGGGTTCAGATACGCAGTATTTT TRBD1 NA TRBJ2-3 TRBV12-3/TRBV12-4
CASSHRTSYEQYF TGTGCCAGCAGCCACAGGACCTCCTACGAGCAGTACTTC NA many TRBJ2-7 TRBV28
CASSAEGPPGGNEQFF TGTGCCAGCAGTGCGGAAGGACCCCCGGGGGGGAATGAGCAGTTCTTC TRBD2 few TRBJ2-1 TRBV12-3/TRBV12-4
CASRDGTSGVQETQYF TGCGCCAGCAGGGATGGGACTAGCGGGGTCCAAGAGACCCAGTACTTC TRBD2 NA TRBJ2-5 TRBV10-2
CASSRNSDPRYNEQFF TGTGCCAGCAGCCGTAATAGCGACCCAAGATACAATGAGCAGTTCTTC NA NA TRBJ2-1 TRBV4-2
CSARDNGHPGDTGELFF TGCAGTGCTAGAGATAATGGACACCCCGGGGACACCGGGGAGCTGTTTTTT NA many TRBJ2-2 TRBV20-1
CASSQGRAGYQETQYF TGCGCCAGCAGCCAAGGCCGAGCGGGGTACCAAGAGACCCAGTACTTC TRBD2 many TRBJ2-5 TRBV4-1
CASSRERHYEQYF TGTGCCAGCAGCCGGGAGCGACACTACGAGCAGTACTTC NA many TRBJ2-7 TRBV28
CASWKSGANVLTF TGTGCCAGCTGGAAGTCTGGGGCCAACGTCCTGACTTTC NA many TRBJ2-6 TRBV28
CASSPGTSGRRGEQYF TGTGCCAGCAGTCCCGGGACTAGCGGGAGACGGGGCGAGCAGTACTTC TRBD2 many TRBJ2-7 TRBV27
CASSTTGYTEAFF TGTGCCAGTAGTACCACAGGGTACACTGAAGCTTTCTTT NA many TRBJ1-1 TRBV19
CASSSPAGNTEAFF TGTGCCAGCAGTAGCCCGGCGGGGAACACTGAAGCTTTCTTT NA many TRBJ1-1 TRBV6-1